Shown below are 30 T cell receptor beta chains from a single sample sequenced in a study of blood T cell repertoires in COVID-19. The assay was immunoSEQ multiplex PCR, and TCRdb's table has in-frame clones only and misses some. The profile shows approximately 300,000 clones, under 90% of them singletons. The sample was PBMCs or T cells enriched from blood (not recorded which). Every receptor here comes from a woman under 40 who had recovered from COVID-19.

The V gene is TRBV7-9, the J gene TRBJ1-2; possible D gene TRBD1, 5 bases. The germline gives CDR1 SEHNR, CDR2 FQNEAQ (reference sequence). V lost 0 bases and J lost 8, with 16 bases in between. The length of the CDR3 is 15 residues. CDR3 in amino acids: CASSLAFAGSRGYTF. CDR3 bases: TGTGCCAGCAGCTTAGCGTTTGCAGGGTCTAGAGGCTACACCTTC.

The J gene is TRBJ1-5, the V gene TRBV4-1; the D gene is possibly TRBD1 (6 bases). Germline V gene lookup returns CDR1 MGHRA and CDR2 YSYEKL. Trimming cost V 1 base and J 7 bases, with 11 bases left between them. The CDR3 is 14 residues long. This CDR3 reads CASSQGTVQQPQHF. The CDR3 coding sequence is TGCGCCAGCAGCCAAGGGACAGTCCAACAGCCCCAGCATTTT.

The rearrangement links TRBV3-1 (or the pseudogene TRBV3-2) to TRBJ2-7; D is uncertain. Germline CDR1 and CDR2: LGHDT and YNNKEL (reference sequence). The CDR3 covers 11 residues. Trimming stripped 8 bases from V and 6 bases from J, with 11 bases between. In DNA, the CDR3 is TGTGCCAGCGACCGGAGCCCCGAGCAGTACTTC. Protein: CASDRSPEQYF.

This clone was seen a single time. The V call is TRBV5-1, the J call TRBJ1-6, with 10 bases fitting TRBD1. CDR1 is SGHRS and CDR2 is YFSETQ in the germline V gene. The length of the CDR3 is 15 residues. J gave up 9 bases and V 0 bases, and 3 bases lay outside the gene matches. The CDR3 is CASSLGDRGVSPLHF. The CDR3 bases are TGCGCCAGCAGCTTGGGGGACAGGGGCGTTTCACCCCTCCACTTT.

This rearrangement joins TRBV7-2 to TRBJ2-2; D perhaps matches TRBD1 (6 bases). The germline V and J ends were trimmed by 4 bases and 2 bases, with 14 bases remaining between them. CDR1 is SGHTA and CDR2 is FQGNSA in the germline V gene. The CDR3 has 16 residues. The CDR3 DNA reads TGTGCCAGCAGCTCCCAGGGGATGGGAAACACCGGGGAGCTGTTTTTT. Translation gives CASSSQGMGNTGELFF. The whole variable domain, remainder taken from reference TRBV7-2 and TRBJ2-2, is GAGVSQSPSNKVTEKGKDVELRCDPISGHTALYWYRQSLGQGLEFLIYFQGNSAPDKSGLPSDRFSAERTGGSVSTLTIQRTQQEDSAVYLCASSSQGMGNTGELFFGEGSRLTVL.

CDR3 residues: CASSYRVSPYEQYF. DNA for the CDR3: TGTGCCAGCAGTTACAGGGTTTCCCCCTACGAGCAGTACTTC. This chain connects TRBV27 to TRBJ2-7; D is perhaps TRBD1 (6 bases). The CDR3 extends over 14 amino acids. Trimming cost V 4 bases and J 2 bases, with 12 bases left between them. CDR1 MNHEY and CDR2 SMNVEV come from the germline V gene (reference sequence).

This clone was seen only a few times. The V gene is TRBV15, the J gene TRBJ1-4, with 9 bases identical to TRBD1. The CDR3 contains 17 residues. J lost 5 bases, V lost 0 bases, and 7 bases had no gene match. The germline CDR1 and CDR2 sequences are LNHNV and YYDKDF (reference sequence). The CDR3 DNA is TGTGCCACCAGCAGAGATGCAGCCGGGACAGGGAATGAAAAACTGTTTTTT. Translated, it gives CATSRDAAGTGNEKLFF.

The rearrangement links TRBV5-1 to TRBJ2-5; no clear D. Per germline, CDR1 SGHRS and CDR2 YFSETQ. This CDR3 spans 15 amino acids. The germline V and J ends were trimmed by 0 bases and 4 bases, with 13 bases remaining between them. CDR3 nucleotide sequence: TGCGCCAGCAGCTTGGACAGCATAGTACGAGAGACCCAGTACTTC. Protein: CASSLDSIVRETQYF.

The gene calls are TRBV7-8 and TRBJ2-5; D is perhaps TRBD1 (6 bases). Germline loops: CDR1 SGHVS, CDR2 FQNEAQ. V was trimmed by 4 bases and J by 4 bases, leaving 16 bases between them. There are 15 residues in the CDR3. As DNA, the CDR3 is TGTGCCAGCAGCTCCCGGGACAAGGGGGTAGAGACCCAGTACTTC. Amino acids: CASSSRDKGVETQYF.

The chain uses TRBV19 and TRBJ2-4, with D maybe TRBD2 (6 bases). There are 13 residues in the CDR3. V was pared by 6 bases and J by 7 bases, with 13 bases between. Germline V lookup: CDR1 LNHDA, CDR2 SQIVND (reference sequence). The CDR3 spells CASRAASVNIQYF. The CDR3 region has the DNA TGTGCCAGTAGGGCGGCTAGCGTCAACATTCAGTACTTC.

This chain joins TRBV5-5 and TRBJ1-1; 7 positions agree with TRBD1. The germline V gene encodes CDR1 SGHKS and CDR2 YYEKEE (reference sequence). This CDR3 has 16 amino acids. Trimming at V came to 2 bases and at J to 2 bases, leaving 9 bases not matched to a gene. Written as DNA, the CDR3 is TGTGCCAGCAGCTTACGTGCAGGGGGTTATAACACTGAAGCTTTCTTT. This encodes CASSLRAGGYNTEAFF.

This chain joins TRBV6-5 and TRBJ1-6; maybe TRBD1 (5 bases). The V end was cut by 6 bases, the J end by 5 bases, with 14 bases between. CDR1 MNHEY and CDR2 SVGAGI come from the germline V gene. The CDR3 extends over 15 amino acids. As DNA, the CDR3 is TGTGCCAGCAGAGCGAGGCGGGGCCATAATTCACCCCTCCACTTT. It yields the protein CASRARRGHNSPLHF.

The rearrangement joins TRBV28 to TRBJ1-1; 8 bases line up with TRBD1. CDR3 length: 14 residues. Trimming at V came to 3 bases and at J to 6 bases, leaving 6 bases not matched to a gene. CDR1 is MDHEN and CDR2 is SYDVKM in the germline V gene. CDR3 DNA sequence: TGTGCCAGCAGTTTGGTCAGGGGGCCCGCTGAAGCTTTCTTT. It is translated as CASSLVRGPAEAFF.

The gene calls are TRBV19 and TRBJ2-3, with 9 positions matching TRBD2. Looked up from germline, CDR1 is LNHDA and CDR2 is SQIVND (reference sequence). V was pared by 4 bases and J by 2 bases, with 7 bases of the junction left unmatched. CDR3 size: 16 residues. The CDR3 protein is CASSRGGLAHTDTQYF. DNA of the CDR3: TGTGCCAGTAGTAGAGGGGGACTAGCCCACACAGATACGCAGTATTTT.

J is TRBJ2-7 and V is TRBV7-9, with 8 nucleotides matching TRBD2. The germline V gene has CDR1 SEHNR and CDR2 FQNEAQ (reference sequence). J lost 0 bases, V lost 5 bases, and 12 bases had no gene match. The CDR3 is 17 amino acids. The CDR3: CASSPAVAGFLSYEQYF. The CDR3 DNA reads as TGTGCCAGCAGCCCCGCGGTAGCGGGGTTCCTCTCCTACGAGCAGTACTTC. Complete variable domain (other parts from reference TRBV7-9 and TRBJ2-7): DTGVSQNPRHKITKRGQNVTFRCDPISEHNRLYWYRQTLGQGPEFLTYFQNEAQLEKSRLLSDRFSAERPKGSFSTLEIQRTEQGDSAMYLCASSPAVAGFLSYEQYFGPGTRLTVT.

The V gene is TRBV5-1, the J gene TRBJ2-7; D ambiguous. This CDR3 contains 12 residues. The V end lost 4 bases, the J end lost 4 bases, and 9 bases lay between the germline ends. The germline CDR1 and CDR2 sequences are SGHRS and YFSETQ. CDR3 coding DNA: TGCGCCAGCAGCCCGTCTACTTACGAGCAGTACTTC. This translates into CASSPSTYEQYF.

CDR3 residues: CASSSRGSGPTEQYF. The DNA for the CDR3 is TGTGCCAGTAGTAGCCGTGGTAGCGGCCCCACCGAGCAGTACTTC. The gene calls are TRBV19 and TRBJ2-7, with a tentative D call TRBD2 (6 bases). The CDR3 spans 15 residues. Trimming left V 4 bases short and J 6 bases short, with 19 bases between. Germline lookup yields CDR1 LNHDA and CDR2 SQIVND (reference sequence).

This clone has a handful of counts. The V call is TRBV18, the J call TRBJ1-3; perhaps TRBD1 as D (6 bases). Deletions cut 0 bases from V and 4 bases from J, with 13 bases between. Germline V gives CDR1 KGHSH, CDR2 LQKENI. The CDR3 spans 16 residues. CDR3 loop: CASSPPEQGWGNTIYF. In DNA, the CDR3 is TGTGCCAGCTCACCACCGGAACAGGGATGGGGAAACACCATATATTTT.

The V and J genes are TRBV18 and TRBJ2-5; D may be TRBD1 (5 bases). CDR1 and CDR2 (germline): KGHSH, LQKENI. Trimming cost V 1 base and J 3 bases, with 9 bases left between them. There are 14 residues in the CDR3. The CDR3 here is CASSPQGMKETQYF. In DNA form, the CDR3 reads TGTGCCAGCTCACCACAGGGGATGAAAGAGACCCAGTACTTC.

This clone was observed a handful of times. The chain is built from TRBV28 and TRBJ1-6, with 7 positions matching TRBD1. Germline trimming cut 4 bases from V and 16 bases from J; bases unmatched to any gene: 7. The CDR3 is 12 residues long. From germline, CDR1 is MDHEN and CDR2 SYDVKM. CDR3 amino acids: CASSSQGQSLHF. CDR3 DNA sequence: TGTGCCAGCAGTTCCCAGGGACAGTCACTCCACTTT.

The CDR3 here is CASSQGGVNTEAFF. CDR3 coding DNA: TGTGCCAGCAGCCAAGGGGGGGTTAACACTGAAGCTTTCTTT. This rearrangement joins TRBV3-1 (or the pseudogene TRBV3-2) to TRBJ1-1, with TRBD1 as a possible D gene (5 bases). CDR3 length: 14 residues. Per the germline V gene, CDR1 is LGHDT and CDR2 is YNNKEL (reference sequence). Trimming left V 1 base short and J 2 bases short, with 8 bases between.

This sequence joins TRBV7-9 and TRBJ1-2, with 7 bases matching TRBD1. The CDR3 consists of 14 residues. V shed 1 base and J 4 bases; nucleotides not matched to a gene: 3. Germline V gene lookup returns CDR1 SEHNR and CDR2 FQNEAQ (reference sequence). The CDR3 DNA reads TGTGCCAGCAGCTTAGGTAGACAGGGCTATGGCTACACCTTC. Protein sequence: CASSLGRQGYGYTF.

A single count supports this clone. The chain has TRBV7-2 and TRBJ2-5; 7 bases agree with TRBD2. The CDR3 runs to 15 residues. From germline, CDR1 is SGHTA and CDR2 FQGNSA. Trimming took 2 bases from V and 4 from J; bases not matched to a gene: 7. DNA for the CDR3: TGTGCCAGCAGCTTATATCGGACTAGTGGAGAGACCCAGTACTTC. It is translated as CASSLYRTSGETQYF.

The chain combines TRBV19 with TRBJ1-5; 10 positions match TRBD1. The CDR3 is 14 residues long. J gave up 6 bases and V 7 bases, and 6 bases lay outside the gene matches. The V gene's germline CDR1 is LNHDA and CDR2 SQIVND (reference sequence). Here the CDR3 reads CASIDRGRGQPQHF. As DNA, the CDR3 is TGTGCCAGTATCGACAGGGGGCGAGGTCAGCCCCAGCATTTT.

This sequence joins TRBV27 and TRBJ1-1; D is possibly TRBD1 (5 bases). The CDR3 is made up of 15 amino acids. The germline CDR1 and CDR2 sequences are MNHEY and SMNVEV (reference sequence). Trimming took off 8 bases at V and 0 bases at J, with 16 bases between the two ends. CDR3 region: CASRGGGWVNTEAFF. The CDR3 DNA follows: TGTGCCAGCCGAGGCGGGGGATGGGTGAACACTGAAGCTTTCTTT.

The DNA for the CDR3 is TGTGCCACCAGCAGAAGCCTTGACTCTTATCCCCACGAGCAGTACTTC. It is translated as CATSRSLDSYPHEQYF. The chain combines TRBV15 with TRBJ2-7; D is unclear. The CDR3 consists of 16 residues. The germline V gene has CDR1 LNHNV and CDR2 YYDKDF (reference sequence). V was trimmed by 2 bases and J by 5 bases, leaving 19 bases between them.

J is TRBJ1-2 and V is TRBV25-1; tentative D call: TRBD1 (5 bases). Trimming pared 1 base from V and 4 bases from J, leaving 13 bases between. CDR1 and CDR2 from the germline V gene are MGHDK and SYGVNS. CDR3 length equals 15 residues. CDR3 protein: CASSESPGRPYGYTF. In DNA form, the CDR3 reads TGTGCCAGCAGTGAATCACCAGGGCGGCCCTATGGCTACACCTTC.

V is TRBV19 and J is TRBJ2-7; no firm D call. Deletions cut 5 bases from V and 3 bases from J, with 14 bases between. Per the germline V gene, CDR1 is LNHDA and CDR2 is SQIVND (reference sequence). The CDR3 has 14 amino acids. Here the CDR3 reads CASSPMPVLYEQYF. The CDR3 DNA follows: TGTGCCAGTAGTCCCATGCCGGTGCTCTACGAGCAGTACTTC.

This clone was counted once. The chain links TRBV29-1 to TRBJ2-1; D ambiguous. V was shortened by 6 bases and J by 4 bases, with 7 bases between the two germline ends. This CDR3 region has 11 residues. From germline, CDR1 is SQVTM and CDR2 ANQGSEA. CDR3 coding DNA: TGCAGCGTCTACCGTTACAATGAGCAGTTCTTC. Its translation is CSVYRYNEQFF.

The rearrangement links TRBV6-5 to TRBJ2-2; D possibly corresponds to TRBD2 (5 bases). V dropped 7 bases and J dropped 7 bases, with 16 bases sitting between them. The CDR3 has 14 amino acids. In germline, CDR1 is MNHEY, CDR2 SVGAGI. CDR3 nucleotide sequence: TGTGCCAGCACTTTACAACGGGGTGGCGGGGAGCTGTTTTTT. Translation: CASTLQRGGGELFF.